Listed here is a single TCR beta chain. The sample originates from a study of blood T cell repertoires in COVID-19. The V gene's germline CDR1 is MNHNY and CDR2 SVGAGI (reference sequence). The CDR3 contains 13 residues. V dropped 5 bases and J dropped 4 bases, with 12 bases sitting between them. Some clones are missing from TCRdb's copy, which holds only in-frame ones; the method was immunoSEQ multiplex PCR. The sample has about 440,000 clones; about 89% are singletons. Source material: peripheral blood. V and J are TRBV6-6 and TRBJ2-7; D unclear. The TCR originated in a woman aged 25 to 45 with acute or convalescent COVID-19. The CDR3 DNA sequence: TGTGCCAGCAGTGTGACACAGCAGTACGAGCAGTACTTC. It codes for CASSVTQQYEQYF.